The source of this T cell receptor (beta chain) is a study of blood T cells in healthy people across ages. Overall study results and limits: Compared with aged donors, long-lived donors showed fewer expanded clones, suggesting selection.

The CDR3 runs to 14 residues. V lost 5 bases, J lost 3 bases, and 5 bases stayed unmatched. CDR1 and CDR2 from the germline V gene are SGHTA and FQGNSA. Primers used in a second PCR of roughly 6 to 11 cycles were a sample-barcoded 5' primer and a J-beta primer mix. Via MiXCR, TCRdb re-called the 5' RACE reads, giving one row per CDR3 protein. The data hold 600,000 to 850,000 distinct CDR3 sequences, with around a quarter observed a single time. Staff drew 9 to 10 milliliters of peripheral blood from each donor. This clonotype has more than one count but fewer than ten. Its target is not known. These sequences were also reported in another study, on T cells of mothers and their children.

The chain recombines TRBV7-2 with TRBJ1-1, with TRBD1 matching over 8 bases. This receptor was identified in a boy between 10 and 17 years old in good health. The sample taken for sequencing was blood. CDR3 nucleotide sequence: TGTGCCAGCAGCCGACAGGGGCAGGACACTGAAGCTTTCTTT. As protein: CASSRQGQDTEAFF.